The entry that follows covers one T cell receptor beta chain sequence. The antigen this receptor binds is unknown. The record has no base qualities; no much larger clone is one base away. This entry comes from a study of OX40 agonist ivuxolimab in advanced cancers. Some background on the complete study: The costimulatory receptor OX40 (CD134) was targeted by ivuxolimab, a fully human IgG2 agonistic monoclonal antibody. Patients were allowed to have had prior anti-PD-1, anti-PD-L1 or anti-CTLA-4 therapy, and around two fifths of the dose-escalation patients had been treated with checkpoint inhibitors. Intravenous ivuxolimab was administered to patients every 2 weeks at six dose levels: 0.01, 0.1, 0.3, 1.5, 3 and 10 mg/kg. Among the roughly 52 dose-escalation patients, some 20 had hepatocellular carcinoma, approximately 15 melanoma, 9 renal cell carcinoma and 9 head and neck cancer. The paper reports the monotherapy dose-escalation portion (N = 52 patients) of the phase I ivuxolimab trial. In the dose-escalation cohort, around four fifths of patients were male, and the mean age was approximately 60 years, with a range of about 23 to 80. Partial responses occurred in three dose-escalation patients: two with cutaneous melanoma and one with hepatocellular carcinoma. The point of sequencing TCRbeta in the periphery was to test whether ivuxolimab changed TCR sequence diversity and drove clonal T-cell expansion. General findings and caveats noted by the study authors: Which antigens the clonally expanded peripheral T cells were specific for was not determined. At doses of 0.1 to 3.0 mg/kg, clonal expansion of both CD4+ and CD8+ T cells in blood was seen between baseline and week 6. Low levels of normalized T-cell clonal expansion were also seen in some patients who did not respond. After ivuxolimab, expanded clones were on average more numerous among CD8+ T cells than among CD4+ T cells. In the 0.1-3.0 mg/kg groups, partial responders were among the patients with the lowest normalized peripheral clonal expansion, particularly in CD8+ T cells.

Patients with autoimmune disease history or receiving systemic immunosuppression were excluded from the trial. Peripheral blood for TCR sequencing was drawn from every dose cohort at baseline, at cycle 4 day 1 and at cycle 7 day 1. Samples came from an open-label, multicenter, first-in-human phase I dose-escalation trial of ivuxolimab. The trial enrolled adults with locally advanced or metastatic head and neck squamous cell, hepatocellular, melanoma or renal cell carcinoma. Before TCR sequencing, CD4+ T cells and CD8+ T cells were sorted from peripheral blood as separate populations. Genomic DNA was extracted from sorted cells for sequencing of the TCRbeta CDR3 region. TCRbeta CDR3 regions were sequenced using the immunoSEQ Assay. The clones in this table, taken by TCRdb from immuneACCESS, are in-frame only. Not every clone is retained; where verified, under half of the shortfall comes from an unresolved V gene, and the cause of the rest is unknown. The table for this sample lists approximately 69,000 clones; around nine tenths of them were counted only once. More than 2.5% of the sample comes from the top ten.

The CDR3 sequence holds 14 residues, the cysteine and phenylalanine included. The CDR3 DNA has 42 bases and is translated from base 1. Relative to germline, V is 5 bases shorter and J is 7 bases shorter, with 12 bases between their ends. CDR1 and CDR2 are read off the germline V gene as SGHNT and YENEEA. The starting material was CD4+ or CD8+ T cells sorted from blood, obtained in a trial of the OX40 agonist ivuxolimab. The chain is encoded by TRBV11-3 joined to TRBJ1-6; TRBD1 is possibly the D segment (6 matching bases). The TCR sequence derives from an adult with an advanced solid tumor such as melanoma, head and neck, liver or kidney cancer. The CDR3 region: CASSQDSLNSPLHF. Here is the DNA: TGTGCCAGCAGCCAGGACAGTCTGAATTCACCCCTCCACTTT.